A selection of T cell receptor beta chains follows, all from one sample in a study of identifying expanded T cells in peripheral blood. Method: immunoSEQ multiplex PCR; TCRdb's copy keeps in-frame clones and lacks some. Among 100,000 to 150,000 clones listed, around four fifths were seen once. Sequencing was carried out using blood. Receptors originate from a person aged 18 to 70 in good health. Both conserved end residues are trimmed from each CDR3. The order of the fields is V gene, J gene, CDR3 protein.

v_call: TRBV18; j_call: TRBJ1-6; cdr3_aa: ASSLNRAPNSPLH
v_call: TRBV19; j_call: TRBJ1-1; cdr3_aa: ASSASGTGGITEAF
v_call: TRBV6-6; j_call: TRBJ1-4; cdr3_aa: ASSPLGTNEKLF
v_call: TRBV7-2; j_call: TRBJ1-6; cdr3_aa: ASSLGGQGGNSPLH
v_call: TRBV7-2; j_call: TRBJ1-1; cdr3_aa: ASSSSMNTEAF
v_call: TRBV6-5; j_call: TRBJ2-7; cdr3_aa: ASSYRRATRYEQY
v_call: TRBV19; j_call: TRBJ1-4; cdr3_aa: ASSDTGGGEKLF
v_call: TRBV2; j_call: TRBJ1-1; cdr3_aa: ASRRYRGGSTEAF
v_call: TRBV30; j_call: TRBJ1-1; cdr3_aa: AWRPGPFFTEAF
v_call: TRBV7-9; j_call: TRBJ2-5; cdr3_aa: ASSLGQRKQRETQY
v_call: TRBV10-2; j_call: TRBJ1-2; cdr3_aa: ASSESNLGFGYT
v_call: TRBV9; j_call: TRBJ1-4; cdr3_aa: ASSVGHPNEKLF
v_call: TRBV6-5; j_call: TRBJ1-3; cdr3_aa: ASSYVRDSGNTIY
v_call: TRBV19; j_call: TRBJ1-6; cdr3_aa: ASSIGGTPLH
v_call: TRBV19; j_call: TRBJ2-3; cdr3_aa: ASSMNGHFEDTQY
v_call: TRBV10-2; j_call: TRBJ1-5; cdr3_aa: ASSESGGVQPQH
v_call: TRBV6-5; j_call: TRBJ2-1; cdr3_aa: ASRQDGAAGEQF
v_call: TRBV29-1; j_call: TRBJ1-1; cdr3_aa: SVVGQTILEAF
v_call: TRBV27; j_call: TRBJ1-1; cdr3_aa: ASSDLVNREAF
v_call: TRBV9; j_call: TRBJ1-4; cdr3_aa: ASSPQLGPEEKLF
v_call: TRBV2; j_call: TRBJ1-1; cdr3_aa: ASSDRAYTEAF
v_call: TRBV4-3; j_call: TRBJ2-3; cdr3_aa: ASSQDWGAEGTDTQY